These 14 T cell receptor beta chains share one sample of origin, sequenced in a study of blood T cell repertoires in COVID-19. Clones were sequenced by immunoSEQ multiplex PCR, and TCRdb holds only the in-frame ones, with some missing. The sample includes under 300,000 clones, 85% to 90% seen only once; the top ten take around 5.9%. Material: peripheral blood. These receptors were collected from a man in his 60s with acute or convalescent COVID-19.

The CDR3 loop reads CASSQSSSGVPYEQYF. DNA of the CDR3: TGTGCCAGCAGCCAAAGCTCCTCAGGGGTGCCCTACGAGCAGTACTTC. The chain couples TRBV3-1 (or the pseudogene TRBV3-2) to TRBJ2-7, with D possibly TRBD1 on 6 matching bases. Between the trimmed V and J ends, which lost 2 bases and 2 bases, there was a span of 16 bases. Germline values: CDR1 LGHDT, CDR2 YNNKEL (reference sequence). The CDR3 consists of 16 residues.

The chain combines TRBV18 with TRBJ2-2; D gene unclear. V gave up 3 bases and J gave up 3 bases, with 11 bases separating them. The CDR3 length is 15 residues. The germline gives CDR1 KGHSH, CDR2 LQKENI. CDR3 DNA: TGTGCCAGCTCACCTCTGAGGTCTGACACCGGGGAGCTGTTTTTT. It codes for CASSPLRSDTGELFF.

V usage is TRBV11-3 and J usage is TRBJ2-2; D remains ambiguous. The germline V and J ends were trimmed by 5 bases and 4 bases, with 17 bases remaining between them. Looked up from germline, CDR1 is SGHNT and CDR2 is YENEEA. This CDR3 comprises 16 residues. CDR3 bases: TGTGCCAGCAGCCCCCCCTTCGAAGTTAGCACCGGGGAGCTGTTTTTT. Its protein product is CASSPPFEVSTGELFF.

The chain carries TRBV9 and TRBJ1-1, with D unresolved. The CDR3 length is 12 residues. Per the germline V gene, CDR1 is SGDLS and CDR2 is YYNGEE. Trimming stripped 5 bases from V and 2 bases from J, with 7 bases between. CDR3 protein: CASREENTEAFF. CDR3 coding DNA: TGTGCCAGCAGGGAGGAAAACACTGAAGCTTTCTTT.

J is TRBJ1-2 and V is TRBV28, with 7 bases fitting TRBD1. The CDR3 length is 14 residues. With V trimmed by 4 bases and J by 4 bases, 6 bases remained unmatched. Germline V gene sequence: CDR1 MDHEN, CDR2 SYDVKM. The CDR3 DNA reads TGTGCCAGCAGTTCCGGGACAGCGATCTATGGCTACACCTTC. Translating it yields CASSSGTAIYGYTF.

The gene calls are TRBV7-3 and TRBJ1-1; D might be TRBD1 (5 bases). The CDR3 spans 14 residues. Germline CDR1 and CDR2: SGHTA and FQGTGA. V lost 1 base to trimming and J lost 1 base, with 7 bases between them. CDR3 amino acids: CASSLKDRNTEAFF. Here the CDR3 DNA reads TGTGCCAGCAGCTTAAAAGACAGGAACACTGAAGCTTTCTTT.

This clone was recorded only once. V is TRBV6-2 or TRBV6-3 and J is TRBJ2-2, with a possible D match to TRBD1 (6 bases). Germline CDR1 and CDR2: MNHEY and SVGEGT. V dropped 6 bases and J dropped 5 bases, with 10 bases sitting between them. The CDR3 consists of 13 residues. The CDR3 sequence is CASSRGLTGELFF. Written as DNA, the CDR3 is TGTGCCAGCAGCAGGGGATTAACCGGGGAGCTGTTTTTT.

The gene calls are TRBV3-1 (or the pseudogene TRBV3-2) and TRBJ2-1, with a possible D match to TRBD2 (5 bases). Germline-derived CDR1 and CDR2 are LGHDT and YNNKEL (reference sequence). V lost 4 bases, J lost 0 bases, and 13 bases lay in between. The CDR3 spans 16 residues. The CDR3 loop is CASSRRAGGSYNEQFF. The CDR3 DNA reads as TGTGCCAGCAGCCGAAGGGCCGGAGGCTCCTACAATGAGCAGTTCTTC.

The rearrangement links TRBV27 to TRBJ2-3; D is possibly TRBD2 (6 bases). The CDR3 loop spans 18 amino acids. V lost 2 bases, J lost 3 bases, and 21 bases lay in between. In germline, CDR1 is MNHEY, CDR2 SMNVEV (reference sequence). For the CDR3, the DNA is TGTGCCAGCAGTTTAACGGGTGGGGGGTTTGTCAGGACAGATACGCAGTATTTT. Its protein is CASSLTGGGFVRTDTQYF.

The CDR3 reads CAIKRSNEQFF. As DNA, the CDR3 is TGTGCCATCAAAAGGAGCAATGAGCAGTTCTTC. The chain employs TRBV10-3 and TRBJ2-1; D call uncertain. V was clipped by 7 bases and J by 6 bases, with 7 bases between them. This CDR3 has 11 amino acids. Germline V gene sequence: CDR1 ENHRY, CDR2 SYGVKD.

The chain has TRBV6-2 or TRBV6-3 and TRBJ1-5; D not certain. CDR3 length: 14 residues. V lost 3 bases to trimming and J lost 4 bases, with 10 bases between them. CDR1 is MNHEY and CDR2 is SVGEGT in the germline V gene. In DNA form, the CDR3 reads TGTGCCAGCAGTTATCTTCCAGATAATCAGCCCCAGCATTTT. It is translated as CASSYLPDNQPQHF.

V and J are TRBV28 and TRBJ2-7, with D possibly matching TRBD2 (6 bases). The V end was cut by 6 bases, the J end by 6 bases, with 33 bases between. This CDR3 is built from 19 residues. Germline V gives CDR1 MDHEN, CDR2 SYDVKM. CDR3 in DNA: TGTGCCAGCAGACATCCCCGGGTAGCGGCGGGCCCAATTGGGGGCGAGCAGTACTTC. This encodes CASRHPRVAAGPIGGEQYF. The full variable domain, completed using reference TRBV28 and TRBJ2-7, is DVKVTQSSRYLVKRTGEKVFLECVQDMDHENMFWYRQDPGLGLRLIYFSYDVKMKEKGDIPEGYSVSREKKERFSLILESASTNQTSMYLCASRHPRVAAGPIGGEQYFGPGTRLTVT.

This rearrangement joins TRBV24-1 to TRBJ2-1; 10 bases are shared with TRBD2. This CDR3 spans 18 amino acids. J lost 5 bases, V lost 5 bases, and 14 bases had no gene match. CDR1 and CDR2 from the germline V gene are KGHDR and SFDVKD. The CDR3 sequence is CATSGQSPGTSENNEQFF. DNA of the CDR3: TGTGCCACCAGTGGTCAGAGCCCCGGGACTAGCGAAAACAATGAGCAGTTCTTC.

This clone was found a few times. CDR3 in amino acids: CASGLGGLAGGTDTQYF. The CDR3, as DNA: TGTGCTAGTGGTTTGGGGGGACTAGCGGGAGGCACAGATACGCAGTATTTT. The chain joins TRBV12-5 to TRBJ2-3; 14 nucleotides agree with TRBD2. Per the germline V gene, CDR1 is LGHNT and CDR2 is FRNRAP. V shed 1 base, J shed 1 base, and the junction held 1 base outside the gene matches. The CDR3 extends over 17 amino acids.